This T cell receptor beta chain is drawn from a study of CD8+CD57+ T cells in acquired aplastic anemia. Before being chosen for sequencing, patients had shown CD8+CD57+ cell expansion by flow cytometry. Genomic DNA was employed as the template in profiling TCR beta VDJ and CDR3. In TCRdb, the reads were re-called with MiXCR into one record per CDR3 protein. The sample includes about 180,000 distinct CDR3 sequences, about 44% of them seen just once. Specimen: sorted CD4+, CD8+, or CD8+CD57+ T cells (not recorded which) from PBMCs. This TCR was sampled from a human donor with aplastic anemia.

CDR3 sequence reads: CASSPLMGEIAPNTEAFF. The CDR3 DNA reads as TGCGCCAGCAGCCCGTTAATGGGAGAAATTGCCCCGAACACTGAAGCTTTCTTT. The V gene is TRBV5-1, the J gene TRBJ1-1; no clear D gene. In germline, CDR1 is SGHRS, CDR2 YFSETQ. This CDR3 has 18 residues. V lost 4 bases and J lost 1, with 23 bases in between. Full variable domain (outside the CDR3, taken from reference TRBV5-1 and TRBJ1-1): KAGVTQTPRYLIKTRGQQVTLSCSPISGHRSVSWYQQTPGQGLQFLFEYFSETQRNKGNFPGRFSGRQFSNSRSEMNVSTLELGDSALYLCASSPLMGEIAPNTEAFFGQGTRLTVV.